The source of this TCR beta chain is a study of T-cell memory formation after mild COVID-19. Comments on this clonotype: Its antigen remains unknown.

General observations from the study: From day 15 to 85, contracting clones were balanced between CD4 and CD8, whereas later expanders leaned toward CD4+. Contracting CD4+ clones lay largely in CM and EM, with CD8+ ones residing in EMRA. Clones from the second wave (peaking day 37) had unconfirmed SARS-CoV-2 specificity. Memory sampled before infection contained some responding clones, suggesting cross-reactive memory joined.

One entry per CDR3 protein results from TCRdb running MiXCR on the 5' RACE reads. This table has under 250,000 distinct CDR3 sequences, over 15% appearing once. CDR3 size: 16 residues. Trimming left V 6 bases short and J 4 bases short, with 21 bases between. The V call is TRBV12-3 or TRBV12-4, the J call TRBJ1-2; D might be TRBD1 (6 bases). This TCR was recovered from an adult woman who had mild COVID-19 (a few samples of this study predate the infection). Cell type and time point are not known. The specimen sequenced was PBMCs or a T cell subset sorted from them (not recorded which). The CDR3 nucleotides read TGTGCCAGCAGGCCACCCCGAGGGGGAAAGAGCTATGGCTACACCTTC. It codes for CASRPPRGGKSYGYTF.